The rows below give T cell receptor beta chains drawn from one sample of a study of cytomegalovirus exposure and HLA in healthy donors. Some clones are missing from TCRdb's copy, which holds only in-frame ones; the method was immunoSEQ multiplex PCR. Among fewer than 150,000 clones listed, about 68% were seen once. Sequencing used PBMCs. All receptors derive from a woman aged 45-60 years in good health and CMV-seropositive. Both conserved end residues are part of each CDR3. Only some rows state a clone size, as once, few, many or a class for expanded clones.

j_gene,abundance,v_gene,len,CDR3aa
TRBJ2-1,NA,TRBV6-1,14,CASRVGSTYNEQFF
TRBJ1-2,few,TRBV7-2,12,CASSLSGWGYTF
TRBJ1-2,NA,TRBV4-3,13,CASSQDPTYGYTF
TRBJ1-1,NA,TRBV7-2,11,CASGFGQLAFF
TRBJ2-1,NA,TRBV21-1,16,CASSKRTLATYNEQFF
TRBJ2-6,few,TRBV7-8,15,CASSLGTAGANVLTF
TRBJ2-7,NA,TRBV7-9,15,CASSLDYGSAYEQYF
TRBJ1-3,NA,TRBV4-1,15,CASSQASVAGNTIYF
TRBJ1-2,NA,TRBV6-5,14,CASSELGSTYGYTF
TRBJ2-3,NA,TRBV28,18,CASSPTSGRHRDTDTQYF
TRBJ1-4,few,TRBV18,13,CASSPDRVEKLFF
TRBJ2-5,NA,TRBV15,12,CATSRDRETQYF
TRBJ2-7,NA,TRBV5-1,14,CASSLNGIPYEQYF
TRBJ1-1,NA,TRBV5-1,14,CASSVYREMAEAFF
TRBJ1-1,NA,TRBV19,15,CASSSSGAQDTEAFF
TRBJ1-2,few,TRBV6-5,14,CASSYSFGQGSYTF
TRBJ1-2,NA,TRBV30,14,CAWKGRGANYGYTF
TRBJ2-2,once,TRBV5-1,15,CASSLGGVATGELFF
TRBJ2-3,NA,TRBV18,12,CASSPGDSTQYF
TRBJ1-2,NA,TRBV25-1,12,CASSEQGYGYTF